The rows below give T cell receptor beta chains drawn from one sample of a study of tumor-infiltrating lymphocytes in primary liver carcinoma. TCRdb recomputed calls from the multiplex PCR reads with MiXCR, one row per CDR3 protein. Of approximately 92,000 distinct CDR3 sequences listed, around 68% are singletons. The sample consisted of tumor-adjacent normal liver tissue. These receptor sequences come from a man in his forties or fifties with primary liver carcinoma and hepatitis B virus infection. Each CDR3 is given with its conserved first and last residue. D genes are given only for firm matches. Some rows mark clone size as missing; the rest say once, few, many or name a class of expanded clone.

J	size	D	V	CDR3	DNA
TRBJ2-3	many	-	TRBV4-2	CASSQVLTVGTDTQYF	TGTGCCAGCAGCCAAGTATTGACGGTTGGAACAGATACGCAGTATTTT
TRBJ2-3	-	-	TRBV2	CASSSRVLVTDTQYF	TGTGCCAGCTCGAGCCGGGTCCTCGTCACAGATACGCAGTATTTT
TRBJ2-1	once	-	TRBV5-1	CASSLDGTGSSYSEQFF	TGCGCCAGCAGCTTGGATGGAACGGGGAGCTCCTACAGTGAGCAGTTCTTC
TRBJ2-5	once	-	TRBV2	CASNSPVGPGGETQYF	TGTGCCAGCAATTCTCCCGTGGGGCCGGGTGGGGAGACCCAGTACTTC
TRBJ2-3	few	TRBD1	TRBV5-4	CASSLVGQGEDTQYF	TGTGCCAGCAGCTTGGTGGGACAGGGTGAAGATACGCAGTATTTT
TRBJ2-7	many	TRBD2	TRBV28	CASRLAATYEQYF	TGTGCCAGCAGGCTAGCGGCAACCTACGAGCAGTACTTC
TRBJ2-2	-	-	TRBV5-1	CASNSSPGAVGELFF	TGCGCCAGCAACTCCTCCCCAGGGGCGGTCGGGGAGCTGTTTTTT
TRBJ2-4	-	TRBD2	TRBV4-2	CASSQEGRGSNIQYF	TGTGCCAGCAGCCAAGAAGGGAGGGGTTCCAACATTCAGTACTTC
TRBJ2-1	-	-	TRBV10-3	CAIKEHPEGEQFF	TGTGCCATCAAGGAGCACCCCGAGGGTGAGCAGTTCTTC
TRBJ1-4	many	TRBD1	TRBV5-5	CASSSGTGDEKLFF	TGTGCCAGCAGTTCCGGGACAGGGGACGAAAAACTGTTTTTT
TRBJ2-1	once	-	TRBV6-6	CASRLSVLSSYNKQFF	TGTGCCAGCAGGCTTAGCGTGCTTAGCTCCTACAATAAGCAGTTCTTC
TRBJ2-7	once	-	TRBV20-1	CSARTTRHEQYF	TGCAGTGCTAGAACCACTAGGCACGAGCAGTACTTC
TRBJ1-5	-	TRBD1	TRBV4-1	CASSPRSDKTGGQPQHF	TGCGCCAGCAGCCCCCGCTCTGATAAGACAGGGGGACAGCCCCAGCATTTT
TRBJ2-5	-	-	TRBV12-1	CASRRARATNRGRVQETQYF	TGTGCCAGCAGACGCGCGCGCGCGACGAACCGGGGCAGGGTTCAAGAGACCCAGTACTTC
TRBJ2-3	-	TRBD2	TRBV6-1	CVSSGTSGSTDAQYF	TGTGTCAGCAGTGGGACTAGCGGGAGCACAGATGCGCAGTATTTT
TRBJ2-7	-	-	TRBV11-2	CASSLSSPGSYERYF	TGTGCCAGCAGCTTAAGTAGTCCTGGCTCCTACGAGCGGTACTTC
TRBJ2-2	-	TRBD2	TRBV11-2	CANSQGLAGDGTGELFF	TGTGCCAACAGCCAGGGACTAGCTGGAGACGGGACCGGGGAGTTGTTTTTT
TRBJ2-7	medium-sized	-	TRBV11-2	CASSLYRGRDSYEQYF	TGTGCCAGCAGCTTGTACCGCGGCAGGGACTCCTACGAGCAGTACTTC
TRBJ2-7	many	-	TRBV29-1	CSVGTAGGYEQYF	TGCAGCGTAGGAACTGCGGGCGGCTACGAGCAGTACTTC
TRBJ2-5	-	TRBD2	TRBV7-9	CASRQGLAGGETQYF	TGTGCCAGCAGACAAGGTCTAGCGGGAGGTGAGACCCAGTACTTC
TRBJ2-2	-	-	TRBV11-2	CTSNLYTGELFF	TGTACCAGCAACCTTTACACCGGCGAGCTGTTTTTT
TRBJ2-3	-	TRBD2	TRBV29-1	CSVEDLAGATPGAQYF	TGCAGCGTTGAAGATTTAGCGGGAGCAACCCCGGGAGCTCAGTATTTT